This T cell receptor beta chain was observed in a study of OX40 agonist ivuxolimab in advanced cancers. Turning to the study itself: The study treated patients with ivuxolimab, an agonistic anti-OX40 (CD134) antibody. A male proportion of about 84% was recorded, with mean age around 62 years and range about 20 to 90.

Assay: immunoSEQ multiplex PCR; the TCRdb copy retains only in-frame clones and omits some. The sample contains some 75,000 clones, around 87% of which appear only once. If patients had autoimmune disease history or systemic immunosuppression, they were excluded. Collection of blood occurred at baseline, at cycle 4 day 1, and at cycle 7 day 1. The receptor was isolated from an adult with an advanced solid tumor such as melanoma, head and neck, liver or kidney cancer. The specimen comprised CD4+ or CD8+ T cells sorted from blood, sampled in a trial of the OX40 agonist ivuxolimab.

The chain's CDR3 is CASSQDKRALGEKLFF. CDR3 bases: TGCGCCAGCAGCCAAGATAAAAGGGCCCTAGGTGAAAAACTGTTTTTT. The rearrangement uses TRBV4-1 and TRBJ1-4; D is unclear. CDR1 is MGHRA and CDR2 is YSYEKL in the germline V gene. This CDR3 is built from 16 residues. Trimming removed 0 bases from V and 7 bases from J, with 15 bases in between.